The clone carrying this TCR beta chain was seen just once. This sample stems from a study of blood T cell repertoires in COVID-19. Study at large: The analysed material was cDNA or gDNA that came from T cells, B-cell-depleted T cells, or PBMCs.

Participants, 18 to 89 years old, spanned around 25 US areas. This CDR3 contains 14 residues. Trimming stripped 4 bases from V and 5 bases from J, with 14 bases between. The V gene's germline CDR1 is MNHEY and CDR2 SVGAGI. Per the original data handling: Amplifying reference gene primers gave estimates of nucleated cell counts. Produced via immunoSEQ multiplex PCR; TCRdb's table is partial and in-frame only. The D gene and trimming were derived from the DNA, and the V and J assignments and clone size from that table. The data contain some 260,000 clones, about 80% of them singletons. This rearrangement joins TRBV6-5 to TRBJ2-5; weak D call: TRBD2 (5 bases). The receptor was derived from a man younger than 45 with acute COVID-19. Sample: PBMCs or T cells enriched from blood (not recorded which). CDR3 DNA sequence: TGTGCCAGCAGTTGGGGTAGGACTGGGGAGACCCAGTACTTC. Its protein is CASSWGRTGETQYF.